Listed below are T cell receptor beta chains from one sample, sequenced in a study of T cells in Graves' hyperthyroidism and ophthalmopathy. From the multiplex PCR reads, TCRdb called clonotypes with MiXCR, one entry per CDR3 protein. The repertoire includes about 770,000 distinct CDR3 sequences, about 17% of them detected once, and around 17% sits in the top ten. The material sequenced was blood. Receptors were obtained from a woman aged 50 to 65 with Graves' hyperthyroidism that later progressed to Graves' ophthalmopathy. Each CDR3 is given without its conserved first and last residue. Fields, in order: J gene, V gene, CDR3 protein.

j_gene: TRBJ1-1
v_gene: TRBV28
CDR3aa: ASSIQWGRLGNTEAF

j_gene: TRBJ2-1
v_gene: TRBV18
CDR3aa: ASSPDSNPYNEQF

j_gene: TRBJ2-7
v_gene: TRBV7-2
CDR3aa: ASSFQIGAYEQY

j_gene: TRBJ1-6
v_gene: TRBV27
CDR3aa: ASSLSFGSYNSPLH

j_gene: TRBJ2-5
v_gene: TRBV7-3
CDR3aa: ASSSNGVQETQY

j_gene: TRBJ2-7
v_gene: TRBV6-2/TRBV6-3
CDR3aa: ASSSSGYYEQY

j_gene: TRBJ2-5
v_gene: TRBV5-1
CDR3aa: ASSLRGDRTQETQY

j_gene: TRBJ2-1
v_gene: TRBV7-9
CDR3aa: ASNHALAGDEQF

j_gene: TRBJ1-1
v_gene: TRBV20-1
CDR3aa: SAPTGVLTEAF

j_gene: TRBJ1-4
v_gene: TRBV6-5
CDR3aa: ASRSTRDVTRNEKLF

j_gene: TRBJ1-5
v_gene: TRBV19
CDR3aa: ASSNLRTGSNQPQH

j_gene: TRBJ2-3
v_gene: TRBV11-2
CDR3aa: ASSLLLTDTQY

j_gene: TRBJ2-5
v_gene: TRBV5-6
CDR3aa: ASSLRLAGVVY

j_gene: TRBJ2-1
v_gene: TRBV7-8
CDR3aa: ASSKLQESSYNEQF

j_gene: TRBJ2-1
v_gene: TRBV3-1
CDR3aa: ASSQILAGLNNEQF

j_gene: TRBJ2-3
v_gene: TRBV18
CDR3aa: ASSSGWDTQY

j_gene: TRBJ1-5
v_gene: TRBV6-1
CDR3aa: ASSDGHFSNQPQH

j_gene: TRBJ1-2
v_gene: TRBV29-1
CDR3aa: SVGDGGLGYGYT

j_gene: TRBJ2-7
v_gene: TRBV6-5
CDR3aa: ASSYAPPGQGVYEQY

j_gene: TRBJ1-2
v_gene: TRBV9
CDR3aa: ASSVEGGEISGYT

j_gene: TRBJ2-6
v_gene: TRBV5-1
CDR3aa: ASSLGGLVSGANVLT

j_gene: TRBJ1-5
v_gene: TRBV29-1
CDR3aa: SVTGTGNSNQPQH

j_gene: TRBJ1-2
v_gene: TRBV6-4
CDR3aa: ASSDSRSRGHGYT

j_gene: TRBJ1-1
v_gene: TRBV5-1
CDR3aa: ASSVDIFMNTEAF

j_gene: TRBJ2-5
v_gene: TRBV6-1
CDR3aa: ASSATPGQLGETQY

j_gene: TRBJ2-7
v_gene: TRBV7-8
CDR3aa: ASSFRDRAYEQY

j_gene: TRBJ2-2
v_gene: TRBV7-3
CDR3aa: ASSPAGLAGPGGGELF

j_gene: TRBJ2-3
v_gene: TRBV5-1
CDR3aa: ASSFLTGGTDTQY

j_gene: TRBJ1-1
v_gene: TRBV7-3
CDR3aa: ASSLLMNTEAF

j_gene: TRBJ1-1
v_gene: TRBV3-1
CDR3aa: ASSQGPGQEAF

j_gene: TRBJ1-1
v_gene: TRBV7-2
CDR3aa: ASSLQGLGEAF

j_gene: TRBJ1-1
v_gene: TRBV2
CDR3aa: ASSYYTGIAF